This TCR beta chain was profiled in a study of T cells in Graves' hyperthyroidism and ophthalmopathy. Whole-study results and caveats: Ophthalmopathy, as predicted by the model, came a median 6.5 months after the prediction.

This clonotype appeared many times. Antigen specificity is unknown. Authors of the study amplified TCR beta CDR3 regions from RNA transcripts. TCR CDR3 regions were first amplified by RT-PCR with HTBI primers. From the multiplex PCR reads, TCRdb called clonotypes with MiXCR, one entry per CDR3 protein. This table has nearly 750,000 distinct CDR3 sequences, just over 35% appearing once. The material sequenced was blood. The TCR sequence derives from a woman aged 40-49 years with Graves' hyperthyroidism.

CDR3 region: CASRRGHEQYF. In nucleotides, the CDR3 is TGCGCCAGCAGACGGGGACACGAGCAGTACTTC. The gene calls are TRBV5-1 and TRBJ2-7, with D possibly being TRBD1 or TRBD2 (5 bases each). Germline CDR1 reads SGHRS; CDR2 reads YFSETQ. The CDR3 is 11 residues long. Trimming removed 5 bases at V and 5 bases at J, with 8 bases between.